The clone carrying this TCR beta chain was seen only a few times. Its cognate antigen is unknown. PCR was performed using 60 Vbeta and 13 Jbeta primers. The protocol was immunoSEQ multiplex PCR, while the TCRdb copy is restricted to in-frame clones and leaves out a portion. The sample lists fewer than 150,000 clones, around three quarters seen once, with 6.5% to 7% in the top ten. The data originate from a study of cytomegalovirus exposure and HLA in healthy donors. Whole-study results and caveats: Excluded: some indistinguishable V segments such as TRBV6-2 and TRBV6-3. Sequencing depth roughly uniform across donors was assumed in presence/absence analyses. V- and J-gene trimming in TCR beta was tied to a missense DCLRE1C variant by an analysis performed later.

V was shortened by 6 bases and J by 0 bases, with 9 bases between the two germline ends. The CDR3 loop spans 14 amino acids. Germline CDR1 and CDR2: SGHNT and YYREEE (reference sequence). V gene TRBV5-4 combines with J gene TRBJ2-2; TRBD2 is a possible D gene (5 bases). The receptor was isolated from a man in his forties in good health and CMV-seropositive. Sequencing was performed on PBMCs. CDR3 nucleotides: TGTGCCAGCACCGGAGGAACGAACACCGGGGAGCTGTTTTTT. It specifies CASTGGTNTGELFF. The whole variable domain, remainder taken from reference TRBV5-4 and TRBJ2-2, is ETGVTQSPTHLIKTRGQQVTLRCSSQSGHNTVSWYQQALGQGPQFIFQYYREEENGRGNFPPRFSGLQFPNYSSELNVNALELDDSALYLCASTGGTNTGELFFGEGSRLTVL.